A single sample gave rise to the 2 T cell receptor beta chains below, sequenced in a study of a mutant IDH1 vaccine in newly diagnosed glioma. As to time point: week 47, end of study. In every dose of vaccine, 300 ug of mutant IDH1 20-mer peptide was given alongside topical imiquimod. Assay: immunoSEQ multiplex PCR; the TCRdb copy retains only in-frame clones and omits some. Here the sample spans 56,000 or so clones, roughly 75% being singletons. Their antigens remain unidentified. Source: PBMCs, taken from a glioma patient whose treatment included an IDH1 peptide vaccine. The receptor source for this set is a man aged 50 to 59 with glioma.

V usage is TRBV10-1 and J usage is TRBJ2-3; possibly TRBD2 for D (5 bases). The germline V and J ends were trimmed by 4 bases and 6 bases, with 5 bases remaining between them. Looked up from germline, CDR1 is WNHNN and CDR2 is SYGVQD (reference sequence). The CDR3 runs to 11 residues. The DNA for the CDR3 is TGCGCCAGCAGTGCGGGGGATACGCAGTATTTT. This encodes CASSAGDTQYF.

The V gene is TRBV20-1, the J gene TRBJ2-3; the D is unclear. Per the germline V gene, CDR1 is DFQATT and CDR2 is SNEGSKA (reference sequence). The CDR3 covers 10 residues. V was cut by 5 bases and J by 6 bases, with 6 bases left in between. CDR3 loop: CSALSDTQYF. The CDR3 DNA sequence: TGCAGTGCTCTTTCCGATACGCAGTATTTT.